This T cell receptor (beta chain) comes out of a study of blood T cell repertoires in COVID-19. Sequencing was performed with immunoSEQ multiplex PCR; in TCRdb, only in-frame clones are kept and a portion is missing. Of around 250,000 clones listed, about 88% are singletons. CDR3 length: 13 residues. The V end was cut by 0 bases, the J end by 5 bases, with 10 bases between. Germline values: CDR1 GTSNPN, CDR2 SVGIG (reference sequence). The TCR originated in a man between 18 and 29 years old with active or convalescent COVID-19. Material for sequencing was peripheral blood. The chain employs TRBV30 and TRBJ1-1; no firm D call. The CDR3: CAWSVAPRTEAFF. As DNA, the CDR3 is TGTGCCTGGAGTGTAGCCCCAAGAACTGAAGCTTTCTTT. Full variable domain (outside the CDR3, taken from reference TRBV30 and TRBJ1-1): SQTIHQWPATLVQPVGSPLSLECTVEGTSNPNLYWYRQAAGRGLQLLFYSVGIGQISSEVPQNLSASRPQDRQFILSSKKLLLSDSGFYLCAWSVAPRTEAFFGQGTRLTVV.